A single sample gave rise to the 28 T cell receptor beta chains below, sequenced in a study of OX40 agonist ivuxolimab in advanced cancers. Assay: immunoSEQ multiplex PCR; the TCRdb copy retains only in-frame clones and omits some. The sample holds about 21,000 clones; under 90% are singletons and the top ten take 35% to 40%. The sequences come from CD4+ or CD8+ T cells sorted from blood, collected in a trial of the OX40 agonist ivuxolimab. Receptors originate from an adult with an advanced solid tumor such as melanoma, head and neck, liver or kidney cancer.

J is TRBJ2-1 and V is TRBV6-1; D unclear. Per germline, CDR1 MNHNS and CDR2 SASEGT. The CDR3 sequence is 13 residues long. Trimming removed 6 bases from V and 5 bases from J, with 11 bases in between. CDR3 sequence: CASSLRADNEQFF. CDR3 sequence (DNA): TGTGCCAGCAGCCTGCGCGCCGACAATGAGCAGTTCTTC.

This rearrangement joins TRBV9 to TRBJ2-4; 11 bases are a match to TRBD1. V lost 3 bases, J lost 7 bases, and 9 bases stayed unmatched. The CDR3 contains 16 residues. Per germline, CDR1 SGDLS and CDR2 YYNGEE. Written as DNA, the CDR3 is TGTGCCAGCAGCGCCGAGGGACAGGGGGGGAGGAACATTCAGTACTTC. It yields the protein CASSAEGQGGRNIQYF.

J is TRBJ2-2 and V is TRBV19, with 13 bases aligning to TRBD2. CDR1 is LNHDA and CDR2 is SQIVND in the germline V gene (reference sequence). This CDR3 comprises 17 residues. V gave up 6 bases and J gave up 6 bases; unmatched junction bases: 10. The CDR3 bases are TGTGCCAGTAGACCAATTACTAGCGGGGGGGCCGCCGGGGAGCTGTTTTTT. Residues: CASRPITSGGAAGELFF.

In its sample, this clone was seen a few times. The V call is TRBV6-5, the J call TRBJ1-5; D perhaps matches TRBD1 (5 bases). The CDR3 is 15 residues long. The germline gives CDR1 MNHEY, CDR2 SVGAGI. The V and J ends lost 7 bases and 3 bases respectively, with 16 bases between them. CDR3 loop: CASNPEGGANQPQHF. CDR3 nucleotides: TGTGCCAGCAACCCTGAGGGAGGGGCCAATCAGCCCCAGCATTTT.

The chain links TRBV7-9 to TRBJ1-6; possibly TRBD1 for D (5 bases). Germline assignment: CDR1 SEHNR and CDR2 FQNEAQ (reference sequence). The CDR3 covers 16 residues. V dropped 4 bases and J dropped 7 bases, with 17 bases sitting between them. Here the CDR3 reads CASSSTAGTENSPLHF. The CDR3 nucleotides read TGTGCCAGCAGCTCTACCGCCGGGACGGAAAATTCACCCCTCCACTTT.

The V and J genes are TRBV5-4 and TRBJ2-7; D might be TRBD1 (6 bases). V lost 0 bases to trimming and J lost 4 bases, with 11 bases between them. Looked up from germline, CDR1 is SGHNT and CDR2 is YYREEE (reference sequence). CDR3 length: 14 amino acids. The CDR3 here is CASSLEAGEYEQYF. The CDR3 region has the DNA TGTGCCAGCAGCTTGGAGGCAGGGGAGTACGAGCAGTACTTC.

The chain couples TRBV12-5 to TRBJ2-5; 9 nucleotides align to TRBD1. V gave up 5 bases and J gave up 4 bases; unmatched junction bases: 17. The germline CDR1 and CDR2 sequences are LGHNT and FRNRAP. The CDR3 extends over 18 amino acids. The CDR3 spells CASGGNGWGDREVETQYF. The CDR3 nucleotides are TGTGCTAGTGGTGGGAACGGGTGGGGGGACAGGGAGGTAGAGACCCAGTACTTC.

The chain couples TRBV5-4 to TRBJ2-7, with 9 bases lining up with TRBD1. The CDR3 has 14 amino acids. Trimming at V came to 5 bases and at J to 7 bases, leaving 10 bases not matched to a gene. Looked up from germline, CDR1 is SGHNT and CDR2 is YYREEE (reference sequence). The CDR3 here is CASSSTGGLWEQYF. Written as DNA, the CDR3 is TGTGCCAGCAGTTCGACAGGGGGGCTCTGGGAGCAGTACTTC. Using reference TRBV5-4 and TRBJ2-7 for the parts outside the CDR3, the full variable domain is ETGVTQSPTHLIKTRGQQVTLRCSSQSGHNTVSWYQQALGQGPQFIFQYYREEENGRGNFPPRFSGLQFPNYSSELNVNALELDDSALYLCASSSTGGLWEQYFGPGTRLTVT.

This chain joins TRBV19 and TRBJ2-1; 7 bases agree with TRBD1. CDR3 size: 15 residues. V dropped 5 bases and J dropped 8; count of bases not matched to a gene: 12. The germline CDR1 and CDR2 sequences are LNHDA and SQIVND (reference sequence). CDR3 bases: TGTGCCAGTAGTCCCAGACAGGGCTTTTTCGATGAGCAGTTCTTC. Its translation: CASSPRQGFFDEQFF.

J is TRBJ1-2 and V is TRBV12-2. TRBV12-2 is a known pseudogene. CDR3 length: 17 residues. The CDR3 DNA follows: TGTGCAAGTCGCTTAGAGGCCCAGAACCCCACTAACTATGGCTACACCTTC. The encoded protein is CASRLEAQNPTNYGYTF.

The CDR3 is CASSIPQVAVGELFF. In DNA, the CDR3 is TGTGCCAGTAGTATACCTCAGGTGGCGGTCGGGGAGCTGTTTTTT. J is TRBJ2-2 and V is TRBV19, with no clear D. The CDR3 runs to 15 residues. The germline gives CDR1 LNHDA, CDR2 SQIVND (reference sequence). V was pared by 2 bases and J by 7 bases, with 14 bases between.

The chain has TRBV25-1 and TRBJ2-5; possibly TRBD1 for D (5 bases). The germline V gene encodes CDR1 MGHDK and CDR2 SYGVNS. The CDR3 is 13 amino acids. Trimming cost V 4 bases and J 0 bases, with 6 bases left between them. The CDR3 sequence: CASSGGDQETQYF. CDR3 in DNA: TGTGCCAGCAGTGGGGGCGACCAAGAGACCCAGTACTTC.

This clone has more than one count but fewer than ten. Distinct nucleotide sequences in the sample also encode this CDR3. The V call is TRBV14, the J call TRBJ2-7, with D perhaps matching TRBD2 (5 bases). Trimming pared 1 base from V and 6 bases from J, leaving 10 bases between. The CDR3 covers 13 residues. Germline V gene lookup returns CDR1 SGHDN and CDR2 FVKESK. CDR3 in DNA: TGTGCCAGCAGCCAAGTTGCGGGTTCCGAGCAGTACTTC. It translates to CASSQVAGSEQYF.

This clone showed up just a few times. The chain recombines TRBV11-2 with TRBJ2-2; D is uncertain. V gave up 2 bases and J gave up 8 bases, with 12 bases separating them. The germline V gene encodes CDR1 SGHAT and CDR2 FQNNGV. CDR3 size: 14 residues. CDR3 DNA: TGTGCCAGCAGCTTATCTGGGGTGAATGGGGAGCTGTTTTTT. Protein product: CASSLSGVNGELFF.

The genes are TRBV5-8 and TRBJ2-5, with D possibly being TRBD2 (6 bases). Germline V gene sequence: CDR1 SGHTS, CDR2 YDEGEE. There are 16 residues in the CDR3. Trimming took 1 base from V and 5 from J, leaving 18 bases between them. The CDR3, as DNA: TGTGCCAGCAGCTTGTCGCGAACAGGAGGGGTCGAGACCCAGTACTTC. Its protein product is CASSLSRTGGVETQYF.

The chain is built from TRBV19 and TRBJ1-4; 10 nucleotides line up with TRBD1. The CDR3 is 14 amino acids. Germline V gives CDR1 LNHDA, CDR2 SQIVND (reference sequence). Losses at the gene ends were 7 bases for V and 8 bases for J; bases not matched to a gene: 7. The CDR3 region is CASTVGQGREKLFF. The CDR3 bases are TGTGCCAGTACCGTGGGACAGGGGCGGGAAAAACTGTTTTTT.

The J gene is TRBJ2-1, the V gene TRBV5-1; 11 bases match TRBD2. This CDR3 is built from 15 residues. The trim removed 4 bases at V and 9 bases at J, leaving 9 bases unmatched. The germline V gene has CDR1 SGHRS and CDR2 YFSETQ. CDR3 nucleotides: TGCGCCAGCAGCGTAGCGGGGGGGCCGGTTCTTGAGCAGTTCTTC. Translation: CASSVAGGPVLEQFF.

The chain links TRBV5-1 to TRBJ2-1; a possible D gene is TRBD1 (6 bases). Trimming took off 2 bases at V and 2 bases at J, with 14 bases between the two ends. Germline V gene sequence: CDR1 SGHRS, CDR2 YFSETQ. The CDR3 is made up of 16 amino acids. CDR3 DNA sequence: TGCGCCAGCAGCTTACGTAAACAGGGACCCTACAATGAGCAGTTCTTC. It translates to CASSLRKQGPYNEQFF.

The chain recombines TRBV4-1 with TRBJ1-1; D is ambiguous. CDR3 size: 15 residues. The germline V and J ends were trimmed by 4 bases and 4 bases, with 16 bases remaining between them. Looked up from germline, CDR1 is MGHRA and CDR2 is YSYEKL. CDR3 residues: CASSLGPGGSTEAFF. CDR3 nucleotides: TGCGCCAGCAGCCTAGGACCTGGAGGGAGCACTGAAGCTTTCTTT.

This chain connects TRBV6-5 to TRBJ2-7; no reliable D call. Germline-derived CDR1 and CDR2 are MNHEY and SVGAGI. The CDR3 length is 14 residues. Trimming shortened V by 7 bases and J by 1 base, and 14 bases separated the two germline ends. CDR3 nucleotides: TGTGCCAGCACCATTCTCGGCGGATCCTACGAGCAGTACTTC. This codes for CASTILGGSYEQYF.

The J gene is TRBJ2-1, the V gene TRBV14, with 10 bases identical to TRBD2. This CDR3 spans 15 amino acids. The junction had 2 bases not matched to a gene; V was cut back by 5 bases and J by 1 base. CDR1 is SGHDN and CDR2 is FVKESK in the germline V gene. The CDR3 DNA reads TGTGCCAGCAGCAGTAGCGGGGGGTCCTACAATGAGCAGTTCTTC. Translation: CASSSSGGSYNEQFF.

The genes are TRBV28 and TRBJ2-7; TRBD2 is a possible D gene (5 bases). CDR3 length: 13 residues. Germline V gene data show CDR1 as MDHEN and CDR2 as SYDVKM. The germline V and J ends were trimmed by 2 bases and 1 base, with 6 bases remaining between them. The CDR3 protein is CASSLRRSYEQYF. CDR3 nucleotides: TGTGCCAGCAGTTTAAGGAGGTCCTACGAGCAGTACTTC.

This rearrangement joins TRBV6-5 to TRBJ1-2, with D perhaps matching TRBD1 (6 bases). CDR1 and CDR2 from the germline V gene are MNHEY and SVGAGI. There are 13 residues in the CDR3. The germline V and J ends were trimmed by 0 bases and 6 bases, with 8 bases remaining between them. The CDR3 DNA sequence: TGTGCCAGCAGTTACTCGACAGGTCATGGCTACACCTTC. Residues: CASSYSTGHGYTF.

The V gene is TRBV5-6, the J gene TRBJ2-7; D is perhaps TRBD2 (5 bases). The length of the CDR3 is 13 residues. Per the germline V gene, CDR1 is SGHDT and CDR2 is YYEEEE. Trimming pared 7 bases from V and 0 bases from J, leaving 11 bases between. The CDR3 here is CASCTGISYEQYF. CDR3 bases: TGTGCCAGCTGCACCGGGATCTCCTACGAGCAGTACTTC.

This clone was counted once. This chain joins TRBV6-6 and TRBJ1-1; a possible D gene is TRBD1 (6 bases). Deletions cut 4 bases from V and 5 bases from J, with 8 bases between. Germline V gives CDR1 MNHNY, CDR2 SVGAGI (reference sequence). The CDR3 consists of 12 residues. The DNA of the CDR3 is TGTGCCAGCAGTTCCGGACAGACTGAAGCTTTCTTT. The encoded protein is CASSSGQTEAFF.

A single count supports this clone. The chain combines TRBV28 with TRBJ2-7; D not resolved. There are 13 residues in the CDR3. V was pared by 1 base and J by 3 bases, with 7 bases between. In germline, CDR1 is MDHEN, CDR2 SYDVKM. This CDR3 reads CASSLSQFYEQYF. CDR3 DNA: TGTGCCAGCAGTTTATCTCAGTTCTACGAGCAGTACTTC. The full variable domain, its missing parts supplied by reference TRBV28 and TRBJ2-7, is DVKVTQSSRYLVKRTGEKVFLECVQDMDHENMFWYRQDPGLGLRLIYFSYDVKMKEKGDIPEGYSVSREKKERFSLILESASTNQTSMYLCASSLSQFYEQYFGPGTRLTVT.

The rearrangement links TRBV27 to TRBJ2-7, with a possible D match to TRBD1 (6 bases). Germline CDR1 MNHEY, CDR2 SMNVEV (reference sequence). The V gene lost 4 bases and the J gene lost 0 bases, with 10 bases spanning the gap. The CDR3 loop spans 14 amino acids. The CDR3 bases are TGTGCCAGCAGTTGGACAGCCTTCTCCTACGAGCAGTACTTC. It is translated as CASSWTAFSYEQYF.

The chain recombines TRBV6-1 with TRBJ1-4; 9 bases map to TRBD1. The CDR3 consists of 15 residues. V trimming: 7 bases; J trimming: 8 bases; junction bases outside the gene matches: 11. Germline CDR1 MNHNS, CDR2 SASEGT. In nucleotides, the CDR3 is TGTGCCAGCACCTCCTCCGGGACAGGGTTCGAAAAACTGTTTTTT. It codes for CASTSSGTGFEKLFF.